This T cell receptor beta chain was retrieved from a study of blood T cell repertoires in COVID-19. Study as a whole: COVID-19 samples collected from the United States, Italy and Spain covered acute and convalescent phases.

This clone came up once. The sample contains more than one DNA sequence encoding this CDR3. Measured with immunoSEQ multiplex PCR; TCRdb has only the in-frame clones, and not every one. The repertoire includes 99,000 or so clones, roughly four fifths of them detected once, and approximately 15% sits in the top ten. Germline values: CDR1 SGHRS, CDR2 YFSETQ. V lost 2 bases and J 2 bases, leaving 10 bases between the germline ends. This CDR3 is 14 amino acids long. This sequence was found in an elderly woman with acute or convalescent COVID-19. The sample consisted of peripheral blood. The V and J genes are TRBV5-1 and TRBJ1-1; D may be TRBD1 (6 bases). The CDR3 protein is CASSFGRGNTEAFF. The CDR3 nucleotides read TGCGCCAGCAGCTTCGGCAGGGGAAACACTGAAGCTTTCTTT.